This TCR beta chain was captured by sequencing in a study of identical twins. Study results and limitations: Conclusions rested on cross-sectional statistics rather than following the same donors. Recombination models fit unrelated individuals' TCR alpha sharing but underestimated twins'.

V dropped 7 bases and J dropped 6 bases, with 13 bases sitting between them. CDR3 size: 13 residues. A universal primer binding site was introduced by template switching. The final cDNA contained unique molecular identifiers. TCRdb reprocessed the 5' RACE reads via MiXCR and lists one record per CDR3 protein. The repertoire includes a few hundred thousand distinct CDR3 sequences, roughly 8.7% of them detected once, and 3% to 3.5% sits in the top ten. A word on this clonotype: Its antigen is not known.

This sample was shared with a second study, whose subject was yellow fever vaccine responses in identical twins.

The chain combines TRBV12-3 or TRBV12-4 with TRBJ2-1, with D possibly matching TRBD1 (6 bases). The sample was CD8+ T cells sorted from blood. The receptor was isolated from a woman in her late teens or twenties in good health. The CDR3 protein is CASTPQGFNEQFF. For the CDR3, the DNA is TGTGCCAGCACCCCCCAGGGGTTCAATGAGCAGTTCTTC.